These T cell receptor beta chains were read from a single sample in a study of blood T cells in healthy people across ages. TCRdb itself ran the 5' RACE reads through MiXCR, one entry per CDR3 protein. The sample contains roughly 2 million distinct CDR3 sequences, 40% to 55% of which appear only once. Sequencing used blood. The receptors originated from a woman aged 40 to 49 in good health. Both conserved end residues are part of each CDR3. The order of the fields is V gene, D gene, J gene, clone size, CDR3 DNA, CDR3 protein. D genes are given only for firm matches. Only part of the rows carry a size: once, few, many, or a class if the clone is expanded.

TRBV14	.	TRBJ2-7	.	TGTGCCAGCAGCCAGGGCGGATCCCCCGAGCAGTACTTC	CASSQGGSPEQYF
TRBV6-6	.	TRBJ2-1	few	TGTGCCAGCAGTTACCCGCAGGGTGAGCAGTTCTTC	CASSYPQGEQFF
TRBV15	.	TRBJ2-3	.	TGTGCCACAAGCAGAGGAGGGGTACAAAGCACAGATACGCAGTATTTT	CATSRGGVQSTDTQYF
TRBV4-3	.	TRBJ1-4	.	TGCGCCAGCAGCCAAGAAGGACCACCGAATGAAAAACTGTTTTTT	CASSQEGPPNEKLFF
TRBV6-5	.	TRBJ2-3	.	TGTGCCAGCTCGGCGGAGTTCGGCGCAGATACGCAGTATTTT	CASSAEFGADTQYF
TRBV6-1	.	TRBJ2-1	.	TGTGCCAGCAGTGAAGTGGCTAAAAGGCAGTTCTTC	CASSEVAKRQFF
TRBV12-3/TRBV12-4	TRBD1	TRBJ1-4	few	TGTGCCAGCAGTGACACGGGACAGCGTAATGAAAAACTGTTTTTT	CASSDTGQRNEKLFF
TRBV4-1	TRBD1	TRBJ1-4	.	TGCGCCAGCAGCCAAGAAGGGACAGATGGTAAGGAAAAACTGTTTTTT	CASSQEGTDGKEKLFF
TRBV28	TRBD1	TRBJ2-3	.	TGTGCCAGCAGTTTAAGGACAGGGAAGGGCACAGATACGCAGTATTTT	CASSLRTGKGTDTQYF
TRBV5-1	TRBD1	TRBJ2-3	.	TGCGCCAGCAGCTCCGACAGGGCGAGTTATACAGATACGCAGTATTTT	CASSSDRASYTDTQYF
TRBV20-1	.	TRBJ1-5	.	TGCAGTGCCGACAGTGGCAATCAGCCCCAGCATTTT	CSADSGNQPQHF
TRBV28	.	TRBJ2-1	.	TGTGCCAGCCCTCCCGGGAGGGAGGGGGCTGACAATGAGCAGTTCTTC	CASPPGREGADNEQFF
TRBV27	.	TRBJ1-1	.	TGTGCCAGCAGTATGGTTTCTAGATTCGGCACTGAAGCTTTCTTT	CASSMVSRFGTEAFF
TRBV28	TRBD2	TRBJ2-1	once	TGTGCCAGCAGTTTATATCGGGGTATAGCGGGGGGCGTCTACAATGAGCAGTTCTTC	CASSLYRGIAGGVYNEQFF
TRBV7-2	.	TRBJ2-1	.	TGTGCCGGCAGCTTACCGGGACTGACGAGGGAGCAGTTCTTC	CAGSLPGLTREQFF
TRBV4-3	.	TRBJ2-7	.	TGCGCCAGCAGCCAAGATTCGACGGGTATAAGCGGGTACGGGCAGTACTTC	CASSQDSTGISGYGQYF
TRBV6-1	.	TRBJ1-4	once	TGTGCCAGCAATATCCGGGAGGGGATTTTCTCAATTAATGAAAAACTGTTTTTT	CASNIREGIFSINEKLFF
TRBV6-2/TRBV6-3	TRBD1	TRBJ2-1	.	TGTGCCAGCAGCTGGCCCGGGACAGGGGTCAATGAGCAGTTCTTC	CASSWPGTGVNEQFF
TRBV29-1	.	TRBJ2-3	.	TGCAGCGTTGTATTAATCGGCCGCACAGATACGCAGTATTTT	CSVVLIGRTDTQYF
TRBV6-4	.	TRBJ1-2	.	TGTGCCAGCAGTGGAAAAGGGAGGGTTTATGGCTACACCTTC	CASSGKGRVYGYTF
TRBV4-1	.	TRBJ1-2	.	TGCGCCAGCAGCCAAGAAGATGGTTTTTCCTATGGCTACACCTTC	CASSQEDGFSYGYTF
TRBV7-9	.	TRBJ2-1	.	TGTGCCAGCAGCCCAGACCCGGGACTTTGGAACGATGGGCAGTTCTTC	CASSPDPGLWNDGQFF
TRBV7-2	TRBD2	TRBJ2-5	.	TGTGCCAGCAGCTTAGGCTTACTAGCGATACAAGAGACCCAGTACTTC	CASSLGLLAIQETQYF
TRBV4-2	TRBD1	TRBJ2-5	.	TGTGCCAGCAAGGCGAGGGGGCCGGGAGAGACCCAGTACTTC	CASKARGPGETQYF
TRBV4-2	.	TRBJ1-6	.	TGTGCCAGCAGCCAAGATGGGAGGGGGGTCCCCCTCCACTTT	CASSQDGRGVPLHF
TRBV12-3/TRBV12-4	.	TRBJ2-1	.	TGTGCCAGCAGTTTCGCCGATCGCAATGAGCAGTTCTTC	CASSFADRNEQFF
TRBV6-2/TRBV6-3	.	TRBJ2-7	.	TGTGCCAGCAGACCGACAGGACAGGAGCAGTACTTC	CASRPTGQEQYF
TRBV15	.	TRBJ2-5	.	TGTGCCACCAGCAGACTCCTAGGGCGACAGCAAGAGACCCAGTACTTC	CATSRLLGRQQETQYF
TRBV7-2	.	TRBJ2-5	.	TGTGCCAGCAATTATGGGGGACTGCAAGAGACCCAGTACTTC	CASNYGGLQETQYF
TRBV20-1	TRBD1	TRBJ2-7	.	TGCAGTGCTAGACTCCGGGACAGGGGAATGTGGGAGCAGTACTTC	CSARLRDRGMWEQYF
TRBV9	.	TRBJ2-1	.	TGTGCCAGCAGCGTTGGAAAGTGGATGGATAGATTCGACAATGAGCAGTTCTTC	CASSVGKWMDRFDNEQFF
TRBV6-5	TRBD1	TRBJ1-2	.	TGTGCCAGCAGTAATGCCCGGACAGGTCAAAACTATGGCTACACCTTC	CASSNARTGQNYGYTF
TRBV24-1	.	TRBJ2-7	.	TGTGCCACCAGTGATTTGTTAGGGACCGAGCAGTACTTC	CATSDLLGTEQYF
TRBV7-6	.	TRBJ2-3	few	TGTGCCAGCAGCCCCCTTTCCCCCAGGGCCACTAGCACAGATACGCAGTATTTT	CASSPLSPRATSTDTQYF
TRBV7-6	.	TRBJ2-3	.	TGTGCCAGCAGCTTAAACCCAGGGGGGGGAACAGATACGCAGTATTTT	CASSLNPGGGTDTQYF
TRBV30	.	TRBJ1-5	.	TGTGCCTGGAGGGACGAAGGTATCAATCAGCCCCAGCATTTT	CAWRDEGINQPQHF
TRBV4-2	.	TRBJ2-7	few	TGTGCCAGCAGCCAATCCCCATGGGGGGAAACCTACGAGCAGTACTTC	CASSQSPWGETYEQYF
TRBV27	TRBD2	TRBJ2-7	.	TGTGCCAGCAGTCCAGGACTAGCGGGGGGCTACTCCTACAATGAGCAGTACTTC	CASSPGLAGGYSYNEQYF
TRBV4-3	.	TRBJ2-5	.	TGCGCCAGCAGCCAAGATCGTGGCGGGGGCTTTAATGAGCAGTACTTC	CASSQDRGGGFNEQYF
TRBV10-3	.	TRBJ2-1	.	TGTGCCATCAGTGTCGGCAGATACAATGAGCAGTTCTTC	CAISVGRYNEQFF
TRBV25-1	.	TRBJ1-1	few	TGTGCCAGCAGTGGGCTGGGCACTGAAGCTTTCTTT	CASSGLGTEAFF
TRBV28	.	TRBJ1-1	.	TGTGCCATCGCCCCCTCCCAGCACACTGAAGCTTTCTTT	CAIAPSQHTEAFF
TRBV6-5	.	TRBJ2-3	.	TGTGCCAGCAAGATCGCAGATACGCAGTATTTT	CASKIADTQYF
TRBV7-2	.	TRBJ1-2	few	TGTGCCAGCAGCTCGCCTCCCCCACGGGGGCGGAACTATGGCTACACCTTC	CASSSPPPRGRNYGYTF
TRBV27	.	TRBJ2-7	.	TGTGCCGGCAGTTTATTTGCTGGGGGGAGTGTATCCTACGAGCAGTACTTC	CAGSLFAGGSVSYEQYF